This T cell receptor beta chain is from a study of blood T cell repertoires in COVID-19. Study context: The study drew acute and convalescent COVID-19 samples from the United States, Italy and Spain. Sample material is recorded as cDNA or gDNA derived from T cells, B-cell-depleted T cells, or PBMCs.

V dropped 2 bases and J dropped 0 bases, with 10 bases sitting between them. Germline CDR1 is LNHDA and CDR2 is SQIVND (reference sequence). This CDR3 is built from 15 residues. Per the authors' pipeline: Amplification from reference gene primers served as the basis for estimated nucleated cell counts. The table came from immunoSEQ multiplex PCR; TCRdb's copy has only in-frame clones and leaves some out. V and J calls plus clone size are reproduced from that table; the DNA served to infer D and trimming. Of approximately 70,000 clones in the sample, 85% to 90% were seen once. The sample was peripheral blood. The sequence derives from a woman older than 75 with active COVID-19. The chain uses TRBV19 and TRBJ1-1; D gene ambiguous. The CDR3, as DNA: TGTGCCAGTAGTATAAACGATAACATGAACACTGAAGCTTTCTTT. It specifies CASSINDNMNTEAFF. Full variable domain (rest looked up from reference TRBV19 and TRBJ1-1): DGGITQSPKYLFRKEGQNVTLSCEQNLNHDAMYWYRQDPGQGLRLIYYSQIVNDFQKGDIAEGYSVSREKKESFPLTVTSAQKNPTAFYLCASSINDNMNTEAFFGQGTRLTVV.